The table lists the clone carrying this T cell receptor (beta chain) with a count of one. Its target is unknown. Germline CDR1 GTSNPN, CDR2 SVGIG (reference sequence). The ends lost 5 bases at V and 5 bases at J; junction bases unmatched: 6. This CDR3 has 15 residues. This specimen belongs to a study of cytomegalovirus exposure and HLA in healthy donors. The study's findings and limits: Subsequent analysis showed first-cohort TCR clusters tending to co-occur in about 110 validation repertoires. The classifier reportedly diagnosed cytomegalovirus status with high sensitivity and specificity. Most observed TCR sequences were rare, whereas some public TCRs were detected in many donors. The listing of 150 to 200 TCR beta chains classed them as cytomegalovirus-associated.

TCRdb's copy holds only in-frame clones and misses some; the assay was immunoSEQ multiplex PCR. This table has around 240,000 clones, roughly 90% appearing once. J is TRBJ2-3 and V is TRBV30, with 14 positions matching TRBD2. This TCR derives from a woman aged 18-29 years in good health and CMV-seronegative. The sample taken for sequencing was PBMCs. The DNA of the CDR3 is TGTGCCTGGCGTACCGGGACTAGCGGGAGAGATACGCAGTATTTT. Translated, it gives CAWRTGTSGRDTQYF.